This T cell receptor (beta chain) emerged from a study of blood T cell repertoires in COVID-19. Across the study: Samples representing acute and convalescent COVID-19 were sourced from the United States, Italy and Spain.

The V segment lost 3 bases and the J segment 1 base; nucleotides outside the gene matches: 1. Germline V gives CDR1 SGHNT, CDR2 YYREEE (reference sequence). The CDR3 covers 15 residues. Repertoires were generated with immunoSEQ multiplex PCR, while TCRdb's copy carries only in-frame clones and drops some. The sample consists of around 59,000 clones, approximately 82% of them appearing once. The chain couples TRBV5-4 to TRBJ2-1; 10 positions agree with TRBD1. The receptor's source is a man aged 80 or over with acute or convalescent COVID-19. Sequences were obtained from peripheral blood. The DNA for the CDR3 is TGTGCCAGCAGCTCGGGACAGGGGTCCTACAATGAGCAGTTCTTC. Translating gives CASSSGQGSYNEQFF.